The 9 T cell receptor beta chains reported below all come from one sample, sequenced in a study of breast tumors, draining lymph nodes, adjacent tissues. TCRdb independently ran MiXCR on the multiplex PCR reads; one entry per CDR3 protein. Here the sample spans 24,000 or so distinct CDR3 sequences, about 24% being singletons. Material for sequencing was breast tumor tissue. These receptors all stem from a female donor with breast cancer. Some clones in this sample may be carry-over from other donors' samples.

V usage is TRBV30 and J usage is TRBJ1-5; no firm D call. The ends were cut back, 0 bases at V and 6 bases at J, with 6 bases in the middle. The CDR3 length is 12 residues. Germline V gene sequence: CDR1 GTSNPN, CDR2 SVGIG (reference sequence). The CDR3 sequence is CAWSVIGQPQHF. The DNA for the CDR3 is TGTGCCTGGAGTGTAATTGGTCAGCCCCAGCATTTT. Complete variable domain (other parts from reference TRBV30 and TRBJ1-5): SQTIHQWPATLVQPVGSPLSLECTVEGTSNPNLYWYRQAAGRGLQLLFYSVGIGQISSEVPQNLSASRPQDRQFILSSKKLLLSDSGFYLCAWSVIGQPQHFGDGTRLSIL.

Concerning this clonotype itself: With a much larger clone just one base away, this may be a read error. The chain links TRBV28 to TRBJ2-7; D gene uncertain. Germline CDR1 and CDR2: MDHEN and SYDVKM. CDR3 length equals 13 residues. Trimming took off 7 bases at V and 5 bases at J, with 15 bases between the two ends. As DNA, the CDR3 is TGTGCCAGCACCGAGGACGCCGACCACGAGCAGTACTTC. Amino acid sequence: CASTEDADHEQYF.

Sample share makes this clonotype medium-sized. The chain's CDR3 is CATSDPSSGRAEQYF. CDR3 in DNA: TGTGCCACCAGTGATCCCTCTAGCGGGAGGGCCGAGCAGTACTTC. The gene calls are TRBV24-1 and TRBJ2-7, with 12 bases fitting TRBD2. This CDR3 region has 15 residues. Germline CDR1 is KGHDR and CDR2 is SFDVKD. V trimming: 3 bases; J trimming: 6 bases; junction bases outside the gene matches: 5.

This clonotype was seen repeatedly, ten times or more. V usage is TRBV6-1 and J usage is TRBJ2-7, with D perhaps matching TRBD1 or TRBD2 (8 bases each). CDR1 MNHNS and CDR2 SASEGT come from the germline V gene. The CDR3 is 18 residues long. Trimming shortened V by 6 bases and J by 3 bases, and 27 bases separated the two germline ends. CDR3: CASSQPIRGGTGGYEQYF. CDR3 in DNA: TGTGCCAGCAGCCAACCGATCCGCGGGGGGACAGGAGGCTACGAGCAGTACTTC.

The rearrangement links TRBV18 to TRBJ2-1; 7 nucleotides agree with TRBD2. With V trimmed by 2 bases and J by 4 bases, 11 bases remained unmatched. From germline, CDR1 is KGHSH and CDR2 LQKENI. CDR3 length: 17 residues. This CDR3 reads CASSPRAGNILYNEQFF. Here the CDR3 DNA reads TGTGCCAGCTCACCAAGAGCGGGGAACATACTATACAATGAGCAGTTCTTC.

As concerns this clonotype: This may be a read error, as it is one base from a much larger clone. DNA of the CDR3: TGTGCCAGATGGACAGTCCTGAGATGGGTCGATCAGCCCCAGCATTTT. Translated: CARWTVLRWVDQPQHF. This chain connects TRBV6-1 to TRBJ1-5, with D perhaps TRBD1 (6 bases). The CDR3 contains 16 residues. The V gene's germline CDR1 is MNHNS and CDR2 SASEGT. V was pared by 9 bases and J by 5 bases, with 23 bases between.

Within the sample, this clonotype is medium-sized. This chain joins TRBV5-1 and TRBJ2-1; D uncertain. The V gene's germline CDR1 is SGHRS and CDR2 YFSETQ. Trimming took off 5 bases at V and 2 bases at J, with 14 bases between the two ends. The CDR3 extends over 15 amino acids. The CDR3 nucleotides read TGCGCCAGCAGTGGTTCGAGCGTGACCTACAATGAGCAGTTCTTC. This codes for CASSGSSVTYNEQFF.

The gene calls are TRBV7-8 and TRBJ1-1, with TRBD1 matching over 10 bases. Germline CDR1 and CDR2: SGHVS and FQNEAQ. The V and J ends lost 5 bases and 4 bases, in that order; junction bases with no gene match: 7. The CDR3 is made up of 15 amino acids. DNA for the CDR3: TGTGCCAGCAGCCATAGGACAGGGGGTGTCACTGAAGCTTTCTTT. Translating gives CASSHRTGGVTEAFF.

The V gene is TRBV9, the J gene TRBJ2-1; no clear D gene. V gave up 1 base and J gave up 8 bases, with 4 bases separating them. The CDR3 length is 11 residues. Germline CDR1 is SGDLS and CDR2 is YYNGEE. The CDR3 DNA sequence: TGTGCCAGCAGCGTATCGGATGAGCAGTTCTTC. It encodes CASSVSDEQFF.